A single sample is the source of the 9 T cell receptor beta chains below, sequenced in a study of CD8+CD57+ T cells in acquired aplastic anemia. The TCR beta profiling, which covered VDJ combination and CDR3 sequence, was carried out using genomic DNA as the template. TCRdb passed the reads through MiXCR, listing each CDR3 protein once. The sample holds about 170,000 distinct CDR3 sequences; 55% to 75% are singletons and the top ten take over 40%. The source material was sorted CD4+, CD8+, or CD8+CD57+ T cells (not recorded which) from PBMCs. Every receptor here comes from a human donor in good health.

V is TRBV7-9 and J is TRBJ2-7, with a possible D match to TRBD1 (5 bases). With 5 bases removed from V and 7 bases from J, the gap between germline ends came to 18 bases. Germline V gives CDR1 SEHNR, CDR2 FQNEAQ (reference sequence). The CDR3 runs to 14 residues. The CDR3 sequence: CASSPNGHQGEQYF. The CDR3, as DNA: TGTGCCAGCAGCCCGAATGGACACCAAGGGGAGCAGTACTTC.

This clonotype appeared once. The chain carries TRBV20-1 and TRBJ2-3; D perhaps matches TRBD2 (5 bases). Per germline, CDR1 DFQATT and CDR2 SNEGSKA (reference sequence). V was pared by 6 bases and J by 8 bases, with 18 bases between. The CDR3 contains 13 residues. The CDR3 reads CSACSPPGCTQYF. DNA for the CDR3: TGCAGTGCCTGCTCCCCCCCGGGGTGTACGCAGTATTTT.

The chain joins TRBV10-3 to TRBJ1-5, with D possibly being TRBD1 (5 bases). Germline values: CDR1 ENHRY, CDR2 SYGVKD. The CDR3 runs 14 residues. Between the trimmed V and J ends, which lost 2 bases and 6 bases, there was a span of 11 bases. CDR3 sequence reads: CAISEVGESQPQHF. The CDR3 bases are TGTGCCATCAGTGAGGTGGGGGAAAGTCAGCCCCAGCATTTT.

This chain uses TRBV4-2 with TRBJ2-3; D gene ambiguous. The CDR3 loop spans 11 amino acids. Trimming removed 6 bases from V and 15 bases from J, with 16 bases in between. Germline V gene data show CDR1 as LGHNA and CDR2 as YNFKEQ. In nucleotides, the CDR3 is TGTGCCAGCAGACTCGGGCCCCTTATCTATTTT. Encoded protein: CASRLGPLIYF.

This clonotype has just one count. V and J are TRBV20-1 and TRBJ2-3; 7 bases fit TRBD1. Germline CDR1 reads DFQATT; CDR2 reads SNEGSKA (reference sequence). This CDR3 is built from 17 residues. V was clipped by 1 base and J by 2 bases; unmatched bases: 12. The CDR3, as DNA: TGCAGTGCTAGAGCCATCCCGGGGCAGGGGGACACAGATACGCAGTATTTT. As protein: CSARAIPGQGDTDTQYF.

This clonotype occurred a few times. CDR3 nucleotide sequence: TGCAGTGCTGGACTAACGGGAGAGACCCAGTACTTC. It encodes CSAGLTGETQYF. The chain couples TRBV20-1 to TRBJ2-5; TRBD2 is a possible D gene (6 bases). Germline lookup yields CDR1 DFQATT and CDR2 SNEGSKA (reference sequence). V shed 5 bases and J shed 4 bases, with 11 bases lying between them. The CDR3 extends over 12 amino acids.

There are a few counts of this clonotype. The chain recombines TRBV20-1 with TRBJ2-7, with TRBD1 as a possible D gene (6 bases). The CDR3 is 14 residues long. Germline V lookup: CDR1 DFQATT, CDR2 SNEGSKA (reference sequence). Trimming removed 0 bases at V and 2 bases at J, with 11 bases between. CDR3 protein: CSARDVGQPYEQYF. The CDR3 nucleotides read TGCAGTGCTAGAGATGTAGGACAGCCCTACGAGCAGTACTTC.

The gene calls are TRBV24-1 and TRBJ2-5, with D possibly TRBD1 on 5 matching bases. Germline V gene sequence: CDR1 KGHDR, CDR2 SFDVKD. The CDR3 runs 13 residues. V was trimmed by 4 bases and J by 1 base, leaving 6 bases between them. This CDR3 is CATSEGAQETQYF. As DNA, the CDR3 is TGTGCCACCAGTGAAGGGGCCCAAGAGACCCAGTACTTC.

V is TRBV6-1 and J is TRBJ2-5; 10 bases align to TRBD2. V lost 4 bases and J lost 2; bases outside the gene matches: 4. The CDR3 extends over 15 amino acids. The germline V gene encodes CDR1 MNHNS and CDR2 SASEGT. For the CDR3, the DNA is TGTGCCAGCAGTGTTACTAGCGGGGCTCAAGAGACCCAGTACTTC. Its translation is CASSVTSGAQETQYF.